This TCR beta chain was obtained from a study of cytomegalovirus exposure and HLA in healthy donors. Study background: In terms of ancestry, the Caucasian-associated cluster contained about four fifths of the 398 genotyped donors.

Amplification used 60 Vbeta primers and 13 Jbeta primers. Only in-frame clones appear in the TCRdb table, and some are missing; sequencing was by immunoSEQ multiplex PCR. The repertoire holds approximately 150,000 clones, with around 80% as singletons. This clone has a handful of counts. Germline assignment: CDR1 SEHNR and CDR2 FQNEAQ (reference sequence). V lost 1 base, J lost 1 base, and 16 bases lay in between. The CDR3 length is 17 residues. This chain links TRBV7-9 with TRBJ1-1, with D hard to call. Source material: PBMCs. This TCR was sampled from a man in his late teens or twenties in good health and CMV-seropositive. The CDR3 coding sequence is TGTGCCAGCAGCTTAGGGGAGGGTGCAGTCAGGAACACTGAAGCTTTCTTT. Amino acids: CASSLGEGAVRNTEAFF.